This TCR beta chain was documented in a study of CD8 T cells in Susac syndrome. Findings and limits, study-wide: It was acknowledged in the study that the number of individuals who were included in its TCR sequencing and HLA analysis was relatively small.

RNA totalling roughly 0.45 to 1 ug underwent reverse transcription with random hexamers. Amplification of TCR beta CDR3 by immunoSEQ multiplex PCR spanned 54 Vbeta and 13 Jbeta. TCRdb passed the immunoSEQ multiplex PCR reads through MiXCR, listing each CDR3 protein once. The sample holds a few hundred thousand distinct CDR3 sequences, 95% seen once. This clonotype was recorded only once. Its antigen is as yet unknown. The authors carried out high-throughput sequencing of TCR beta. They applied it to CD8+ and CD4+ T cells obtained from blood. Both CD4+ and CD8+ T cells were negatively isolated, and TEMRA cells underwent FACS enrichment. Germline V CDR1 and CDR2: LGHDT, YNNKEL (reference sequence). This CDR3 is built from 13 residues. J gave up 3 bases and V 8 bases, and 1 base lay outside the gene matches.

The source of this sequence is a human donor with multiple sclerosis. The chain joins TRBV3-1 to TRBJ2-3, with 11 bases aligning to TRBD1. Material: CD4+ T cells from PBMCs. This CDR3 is CASGTGGTDTQYF. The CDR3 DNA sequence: TGTGCCAGCGGGACAGGGGGTACAGATACGCAGTATTTT.